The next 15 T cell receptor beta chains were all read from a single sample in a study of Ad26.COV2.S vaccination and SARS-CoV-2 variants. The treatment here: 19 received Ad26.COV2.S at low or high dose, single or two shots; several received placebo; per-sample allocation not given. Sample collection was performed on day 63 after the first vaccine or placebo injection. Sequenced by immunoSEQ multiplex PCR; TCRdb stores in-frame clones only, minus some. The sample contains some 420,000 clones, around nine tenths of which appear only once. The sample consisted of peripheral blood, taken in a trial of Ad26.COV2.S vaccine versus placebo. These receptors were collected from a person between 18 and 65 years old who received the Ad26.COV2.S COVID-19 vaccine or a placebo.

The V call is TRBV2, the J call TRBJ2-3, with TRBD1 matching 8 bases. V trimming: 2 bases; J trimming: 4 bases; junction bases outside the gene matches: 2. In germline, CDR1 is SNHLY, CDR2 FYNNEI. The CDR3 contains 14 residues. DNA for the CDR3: TGTGCCAGCAGTGAACGACAGGGGTCAGATACGCAGTATTTT. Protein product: CASSERQGSDTQYF. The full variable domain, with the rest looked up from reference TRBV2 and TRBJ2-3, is EPEVTQTPSHQVTQMGQEVILRCVPISNHLYFYWYRQILGQKVEFLVSFYNNEISEKSEIFDDQFSVERPDGSNFTLKIRSTKLEDSAMYFCASSERQGSDTQYFGPGTRLTVL.

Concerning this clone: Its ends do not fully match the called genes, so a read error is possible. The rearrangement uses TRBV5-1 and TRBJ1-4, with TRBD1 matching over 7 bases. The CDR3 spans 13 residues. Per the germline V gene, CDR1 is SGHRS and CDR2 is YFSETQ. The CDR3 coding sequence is TGCACCAGCCCGGACACCAGGGGGGAAAAACTGTTTTTT. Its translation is CTSPDTRGEKLFF. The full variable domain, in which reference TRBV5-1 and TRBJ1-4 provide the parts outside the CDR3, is KAGVTQTPRYLIKTRGQQVTLSCSPISGHRSVSWYQQTPGQGLQFLFEYFSETQRNKGNFPGRFSGRQFSNSRSEMNVSTLELGDSALYLCTSPDTRGEKLFFGSGTQLSVL.

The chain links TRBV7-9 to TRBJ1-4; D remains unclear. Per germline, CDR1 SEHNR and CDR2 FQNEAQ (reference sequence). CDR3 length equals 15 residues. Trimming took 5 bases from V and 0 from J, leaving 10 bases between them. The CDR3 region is CASSPGISTNEKLFF. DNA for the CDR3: TGTGCCAGCAGCCCCGGGATATCAACTAATGAAAAACTGTTTTTT. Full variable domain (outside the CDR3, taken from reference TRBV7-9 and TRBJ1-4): DTGVSQNPRHKITKRGQNVTFRCDPISEHNRLYWYRQTLGQGPEFLTYFQNEAQLEKSRLLSDRFSAERPKGSFSTLEIQRTEQGDSAMYLCASSPGISTNEKLFFGSGTQLSVL.

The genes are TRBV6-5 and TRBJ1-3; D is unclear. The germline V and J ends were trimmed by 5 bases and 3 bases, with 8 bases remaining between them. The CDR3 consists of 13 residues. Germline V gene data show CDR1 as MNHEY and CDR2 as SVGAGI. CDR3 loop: CASSQLIGNTIYF. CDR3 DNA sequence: TGTGCCAGCAGTCAGCTCATTGGAAACACCATATATTTT.

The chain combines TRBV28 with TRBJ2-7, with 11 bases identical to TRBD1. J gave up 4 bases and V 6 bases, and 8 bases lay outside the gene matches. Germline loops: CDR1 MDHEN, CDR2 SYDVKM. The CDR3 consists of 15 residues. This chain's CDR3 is CASSFSGTGGYEQYF. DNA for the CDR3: TGTGCCAGCAGCTTCTCCGGGACAGGGGGTTACGAGCAGTACTTC.

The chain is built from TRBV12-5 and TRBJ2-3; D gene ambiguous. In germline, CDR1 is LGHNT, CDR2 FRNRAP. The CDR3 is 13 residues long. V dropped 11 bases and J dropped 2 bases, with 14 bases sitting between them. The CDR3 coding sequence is TGTGCTTCAGCCGAGTTCGTCACAGATACGCAGTATTTT. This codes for CASAEFVTDTQYF.

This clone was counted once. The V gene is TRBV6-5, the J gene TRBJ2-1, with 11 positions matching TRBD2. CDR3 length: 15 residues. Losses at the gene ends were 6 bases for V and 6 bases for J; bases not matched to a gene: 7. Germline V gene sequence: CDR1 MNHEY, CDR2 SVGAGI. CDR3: CASRLLAGESNEQFF. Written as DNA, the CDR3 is TGTGCCAGCAGACTACTAGCGGGGGAGAGCAATGAGCAGTTCTTC.

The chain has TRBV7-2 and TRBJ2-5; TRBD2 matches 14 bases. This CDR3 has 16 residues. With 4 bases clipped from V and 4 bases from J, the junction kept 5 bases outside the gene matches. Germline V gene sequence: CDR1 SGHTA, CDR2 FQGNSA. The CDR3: CASSSGLAGESETQYF. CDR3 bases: TGTGCCAGCAGCTCGGGACTAGCGGGGGAGTCAGAGACCCAGTACTTC.

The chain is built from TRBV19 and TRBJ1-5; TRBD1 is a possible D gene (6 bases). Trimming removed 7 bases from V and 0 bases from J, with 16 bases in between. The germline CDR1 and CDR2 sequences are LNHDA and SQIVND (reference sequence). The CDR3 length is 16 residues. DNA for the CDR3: TGTGCCAGTAATAGCGGGACACTTTATAGCAATCAGCCCCAGCATTTT. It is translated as CASNSGTLYSNQPQHF.

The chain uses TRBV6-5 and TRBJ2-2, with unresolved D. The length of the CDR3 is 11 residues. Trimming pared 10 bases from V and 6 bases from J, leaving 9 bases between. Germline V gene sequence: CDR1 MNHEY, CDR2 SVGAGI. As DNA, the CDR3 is TGTGCCACCTCCCGGTCCGGGGAGCTGTTTTTT. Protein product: CATSRSGELFF.

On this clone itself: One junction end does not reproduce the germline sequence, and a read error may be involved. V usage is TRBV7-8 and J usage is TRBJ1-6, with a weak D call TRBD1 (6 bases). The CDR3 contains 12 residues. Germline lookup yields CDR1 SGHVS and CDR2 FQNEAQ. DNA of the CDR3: TGTGCCAGCAGCTTAGATGGGGGGGACAAAAGGTTT. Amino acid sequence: CASSLDGGDKRF.

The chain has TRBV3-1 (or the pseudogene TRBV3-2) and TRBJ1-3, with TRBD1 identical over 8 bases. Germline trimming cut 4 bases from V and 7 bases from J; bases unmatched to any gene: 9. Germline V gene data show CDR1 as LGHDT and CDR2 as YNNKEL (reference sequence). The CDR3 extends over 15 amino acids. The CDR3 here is CASSLGQGGLNTIYF. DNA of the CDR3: TGTGCCAGCAGCCTAGGACAGGGCGGATTGAACACCATATATTTT.

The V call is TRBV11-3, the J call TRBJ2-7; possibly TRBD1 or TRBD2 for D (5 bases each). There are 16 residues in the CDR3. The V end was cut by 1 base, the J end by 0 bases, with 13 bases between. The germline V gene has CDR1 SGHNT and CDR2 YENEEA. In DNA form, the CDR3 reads TGTGCCAGCAGCTTAGGGGGACCCTTGGGCTCCTACGAGCAGTACTTC. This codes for CASSLGGPLGSYEQYF.

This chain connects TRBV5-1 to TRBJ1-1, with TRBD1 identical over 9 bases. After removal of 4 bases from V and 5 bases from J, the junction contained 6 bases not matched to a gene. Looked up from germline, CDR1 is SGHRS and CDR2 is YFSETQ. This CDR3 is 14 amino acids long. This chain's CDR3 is CASSQDRGRTEAFF. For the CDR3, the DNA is TGCGCCAGCAGCCAGGACAGGGGTCGAACTGAAGCTTTCTTT. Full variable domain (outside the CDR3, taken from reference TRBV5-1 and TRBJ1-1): KAGVTQTPRYLIKTRGQQVTLSCSPISGHRSVSWYQQTPGQGLQFLFEYFSETQRNKGNFPGRFSGRQFSNSRSEMNVSTLELGDSALYLCASSQDRGRTEAFFGQGTRLTVV.

DNA of the CDR3: TGTGCCAGCAGCTTAGATGGCAGGAACACAGATACGCAGTATTTT. It codes for CASSLDGRNTDTQYF. The rearrangement uses TRBV11-1 and TRBJ2-3; no clear D. CDR3 length: 15 amino acids. Germline CDR1 is SGHAT and CDR2 is FQDESV (reference sequence). Trimming took 1 base from V and 2 from J, leaving 10 bases between them. The full variable domain, with the rest looked up from reference TRBV11-1 and TRBJ2-3, is EAEVAQSPRYKITEKSQAVAFWCDPISGHATLYWYRQILGQGPELLVQFQDESVVDDSQLPKDRFSAERLKGVDSTLKIQPAELGDSAMYLCASSLDGRNTDTQYFGPGTRLTVL.